The clone carrying this T cell receptor (beta chain) was recorded only once. Its specificity is not known. This entry belongs to a study of vaccination effects on CD4 cells after COVID-19. Study-level points and caveats: Late in the post-vaccination period, infection-induced and vaccine-induced clones underwent marked clonal contraction.

Generated by immunoSEQ multiplex PCR, the TCRdb table keeps only in-frame clones and is missing some. The sample records roughly 34,000 clones, roughly 78% being singletons. Before any sequencing was done, the ViraFEST assay used viral peptide pools to expand antigen-specific CD4+ T cells. Subsequent to 10 days of culture, CD4+ T cells were isolated. Subjects were given two BNT162b2 or mRNA-1273 vaccine doses. On days 3 and 7, fresh IL-2 medium replaced half the medium. This sequence originates from a human donor who received a COVID-19 vaccine. Some clones in this sample may be carry-over from other donors' samples. Sequencing used CD4+ T cells from PBMCs cultured with HCoV-NL63 spike peptides, obtained after COVID-19 vaccination.

CDR3 sequence: CASSLRLGSSTEAFF. CDR3 bases: TGTGCCAGCAGCCTGAGACTGGGGTCATCCACTGAAGCTTTCTTT. The chain joins TRBV11-2 to TRBJ1-1, with no clear D. The germline V and J ends were trimmed by 5 bases and 4 bases, with 17 bases remaining between them. This CDR3 spans 15 amino acids. Germline V lookup: CDR1 SGHAT, CDR2 FQNNGV.